Listed below are T cell receptor beta chains from one sample, sequenced in a study of CD8 T cells in ankylosing spondylitis. TCRdb processed the 5' RACE reads anew with MiXCR; each CDR3 protein has one entry. Of 200,000 to 250,000 distinct CDR3 sequences in the sample, 10% to 13% were seen once. The sequenced material came from blood, either unsorted or a sorted T cell fraction (not recorded which). Receptors originate from a male donor with ankylosing spondylitis or in good health (not recorded which). Each CDR3 is given with its conserved first and last residue. A D gene is named only where the DNA matches it firmly. Rows may omit the clone size; those that give it use once, few, many or a size class.

v_gene,abundance,d_gene,j_gene,CDR3nt,CDR3aa
TRBV7-2,-,-,TRBJ1-5,TGTGCCAGCAGCTTAGACCGGGCAGGGGAAGGTCAGCCCCAGCATTTT,CASSLDRAGEGQPQHF
TRBV12-3/TRBV12-4,many,TRBD2,TRBJ2-3,TGTGCCAGCAGCATTGGACTAGCCACAGATACGCAGTATTTT,CASSIGLATDTQYF
TRBV20-1,many,-,TRBJ2-2,TGCAGTGCTAGAGATCCAGGGCAGGGGGGGGCCGGGGAGCTGTTTTTT,CSARDPGQGGAGELFF
TRBV5-1,-,TRBD1,TRBJ1-5,TGCGCCAGCAGCTTGGGGGGGACAGGGGATCAGCCCCAGCATTTT,CASSLGGTGDQPQHF
TRBV27,many,-,TRBJ2-7,TGTGCCAGCAGAATACAGGCGCTACGATCCTACGAGCAGTACTTC,CASRIQALRSYEQYF
TRBV5-1,-,-,TRBJ2-7,TGCGCCAGCAGCTTGGAGTCGACTGGTGAGCAGTACTTC,CASSLESTGEQYF
TRBV6-1,many,-,TRBJ1-1,TGTGCCAGCAGTGAATTGGACAGTAAACCTAGAGAAGCTTTCTTT,CASSELDSKPREAFF
TRBV5-6,many,-,TRBJ2-2,TGTGCCAGCACCTTCAACGGCGGGGAGCTGTTTTTT,CASTFNGGELFF
TRBV9,many,-,TRBJ2-2,TGTGCCAGCAGCGTAAGTTTCGAGGCCGGGGAGCTGTTTTTT,CASSVSFEAGELFF
TRBV9,many,TRBD1,TRBJ2-2,TGTGCCAGCAGCGTAGCTACAGACAGGGACACCGGGGAGCTGTTTTTT,CASSVATDRDTGELFF
TRBV18,-,TRBD1,TRBJ2-5,TGTGCCAGCTCACCATTTTTCCGGGACAGGGATCACCAAGAGACCCAGTACTTC,CASSPFFRDRDHQETQYF
TRBV6-2/TRBV6-3,many,-,TRBJ1-1,TGTGCCAGCAGTTACTCAGGGGTGAGAACTGAAGCTTTCTTT,CASSYSGVRTEAFF
TRBV27,many,-,TRBJ2-2,TGTGCCAGCAGTTTATCCCGACAAGCTCCCACCGGGGAGCTGTTTTTT,CASSLSRQAPTGELFF
TRBV5-1,many,TRBD1,TRBJ1-1,TGCGCCAGCAGCACCGGGACAGCGAACACTGAAGCTTTCTTT,CASSTGTANTEAFF
TRBV5-5,many,-,TRBJ1-2,TGTGCCAGCAGCTTTGGTGAGGGGAACTATGGCTACACCTTC,CASSFGEGNYGYTF
TRBV28,few,-,TRBJ1-3,TGTGCCAGCAGTTCGGGTATAGGCACTAGCTCTGGAAACACCATATATTTT,CASSSGIGTSSGNTIYF
TRBV7-6,few,TRBD1,TRBJ2-2,TGTGCCAGCAGCTTAGGACAGGGGTGGGACACCGGGGAGCTGTTTTTT,CASSLGQGWDTGELFF
TRBV20-1,many,TRBD1,TRBJ2-5,TGCAGTGCTAGAGGGGGACAGGGGGTACAAGAGACCCAGTACTTC,CSARGGQGVQETQYF
TRBV20-1,few,-,TRBJ2-3,TGCAGTGCTAGAGCCGGCAGGCATCACCCGATCACAGATACGCAGTATTTT,CSARAGRHHPITDTQYF
TRBV6-2/TRBV6-3,many,TRBD1,TRBJ1-6,TGTGCCAGCAGGGGGACAGGGGGTTCACCCCTCCACTTT,CASRGTGGSPLHF
TRBV7-3,-,-,TRBJ1-1,TGTGCCAGCAGCAAAGGGGGGGGCACTGAAGCTTTCTTT,CASSKGGGTEAFF
TRBV20-1,-,-,TRBJ1-1,TGCAGTGCTAGATTTAGGGGCGCCGATCACACTGAAGCTTTCTTT,CSARFRGADHTEAFF
TRBV27,-,-,TRBJ1-2,TGTGCCAGCAGCCAAACCTCGACCGCGCGCTATGGCTACACCTTC,CASSQTSTARYGYTF
TRBV7-2,few,-,TRBJ2-3,TGTGCCAGCAGCTTAGGCCCGGCCCGGCAAAATACGCAGTATTTT,CASSLGPARQNTQYF
TRBV15,many,-,TRBJ1-6,TGTGCCACCAGCAGAGATATCGGGACAACTTCACCCCTCCACTTT,CATSRDIGTTSPLHF
TRBV18,many,-,TRBJ1-3,TGTGCCAGCTCAAGTGTCCAGACTGGAAACACCATATATTTT,CASSSVQTGNTIYF
TRBV28,few,-,TRBJ2-7,TGTGCCAGCAGTTTAATTGGCGGGGGCCGATCCTACGAGCAGTACTTC,CASSLIGGGRSYEQYF
TRBV24-1,many,TRBD1,TRBJ2-7,TGTGCCACCAGTGATTCCGGGACAGGGTTTCGGGAGCAGTACTTC,CATSDSGTGFREQYF
TRBV20-1,many,-,TRBJ2-3,TGCAGTGCCGAACTCGGCAGCCTCACAGATACGCAGTATTTT,CSAELGSLTDTQYF
TRBV12-3/TRBV12-4,few,-,TRBJ2-2,TGTGCCAGCAGCCGGAGTCTCGGGGAGCTGTTTTTT,CASSRSLGELFF
TRBV5-6,-,-,TRBJ1-2,TGTGCCAGCAGCTTGGCCCCGGGCAGGGGTTTGATGGGCTACACCTTC,CASSLAPGRGLMGYTF
TRBV6-5,many,-,TRBJ2-3,TGTGCCAGCAGTGTCTCAGATACGCAGTATTTT,CASSVSDTQYF
TRBV12-3/TRBV12-4,-,-,TRBJ1-5,TGTGCCAGCAGTCCCTCGGGACAAGGGGGGTATCAGCCCCAGCATTTT,CASSPSGQGGYQPQHF
TRBV5-1,many,-,TRBJ2-4,TGCGCCAGCAGCTTGCAGGGGGGTAGTCAGAAAAACATTCAGTACTTC,CASSLQGGSQKNIQYF
TRBV12-3/TRBV12-4,-,-,TRBJ1-5,TGTGCCAGCAGTTTCTCGGGGGCGGAACAGCCCCAGCATTTT,CASSFSGAEQPQHF